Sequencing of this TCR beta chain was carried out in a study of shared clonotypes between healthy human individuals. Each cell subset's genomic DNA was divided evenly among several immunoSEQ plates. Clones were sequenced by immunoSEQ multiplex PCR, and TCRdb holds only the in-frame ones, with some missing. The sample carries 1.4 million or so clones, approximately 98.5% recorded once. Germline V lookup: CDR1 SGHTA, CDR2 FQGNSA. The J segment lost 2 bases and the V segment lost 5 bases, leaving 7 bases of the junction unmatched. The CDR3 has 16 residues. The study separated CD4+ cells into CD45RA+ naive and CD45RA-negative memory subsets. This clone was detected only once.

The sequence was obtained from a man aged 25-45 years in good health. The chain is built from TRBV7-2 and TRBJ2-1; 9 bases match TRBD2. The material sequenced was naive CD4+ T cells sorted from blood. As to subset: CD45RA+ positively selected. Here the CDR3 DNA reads TGTGCCAGCAGCCTCGGGACTAGCCTTACCTACAATGAGCAGTTCTTC. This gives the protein CASSLGTSLTYNEQFF.